This T cell receptor (beta chain) was documented in a study of cytomegalovirus exposure and HLA in healthy donors. This CDR3 region has 16 residues. CDR1 and CDR2 from the germline V gene are LGHNT and FRNRAP. Trimming removed 4 bases from V and 1 base from J; junction bases left unmatched: 4. It was with 60 Vbeta and 13 Jbeta primers that the PCR ran. TCRdb's table, derived via immunoSEQ multiplex PCR, lists solely in-frame clones and lacks some. Of over 150,000 clones in the sample, 68% were seen once. The receptor was isolated from a man aged 45-60 years in good health and CMV-seronegative. This chain joins TRBV12-5 and TRBJ2-5; 12 bases map to TRBD2. The sample was PBMCs. CDR3 loop: CASGSGLAGSQETQYF. CDR3 coding DNA: TGTGCTAGTGGTTCAGGACTAGCGGGGAGCCAAGAGACCCAGTACTTC.